These T cell receptor beta chains were read from a single sample in a study of blood T cell repertoires in COVID-19. Only in-frame clones appear in the TCRdb table, and some are missing; sequencing was by immunoSEQ multiplex PCR. The table records roughly 90,000 clones, 80% to 90% of them present only once. The sequenced material came from peripheral blood. Source of these receptors: a man in his forties or fifties with COVID-19, enrolled during active disease. Each CDR3 is given with its conserved first and last residue. D genes are given only for firm matches. Size is omitted from some rows. Given values are once, few, many or a class for expanded clones.

d_call: NA; v_call: TRBV9; j_call: TRBJ1-1; clone_size: NA; cdr3_nt: TGTGCCAGCAGCGTAGCGGGAGGGGTGATGAACACTGAAGCTTTCTTT; cdr3_aa: CASSVAGGVMNTEAFF
d_call: NA; v_call: TRBV11-3; j_call: TRBJ2-7; clone_size: NA; cdr3_nt: TGTGCCAGCAGCTTAGTACACAGGGAGGAGCAGTACTTC; cdr3_aa: CASSLVHREEQYF
d_call: NA; v_call: TRBV7-8; j_call: TRBJ1-1; clone_size: NA; cdr3_nt: TGTGCCAGCAGCTTACGAATGGCAGGCTTTGACACTGAAGCTTTCTTT; cdr3_aa: CASSLRMAGFDTEAFF
d_call: NA; v_call: TRBV2; j_call: TRBJ1-4; clone_size: NA; cdr3_nt: TGTGCCAGCAGCACCGAAGGGGGAGTGGCTAATGAAAAACTGTTTTTT; cdr3_aa: CASSTEGGVANEKLFF
d_call: NA; v_call: TRBV7-2; j_call: TRBJ1-1; clone_size: NA; cdr3_nt: TGTGCCAGCAGCCCCTGGGCAAACACTGAAGCTTTCTTT; cdr3_aa: CASSPWANTEAFF
d_call: TRBD1; v_call: TRBV5-4; j_call: TRBJ1-1; clone_size: NA; cdr3_nt: TGTGCCAGCAGCACCGGGACAGGGGACGCTTTCTTT; cdr3_aa: CASSTGTGDAFF
d_call: TRBD1; v_call: TRBV27; j_call: TRBJ1-4; clone_size: NA; cdr3_nt: TGTGCCAGCAGTCCCCTCCGACAGGGGGCAGAAAAACTGTTTTTT; cdr3_aa: CASSPLRQGAEKLFF
d_call: NA; v_call: TRBV19; j_call: TRBJ2-4; clone_size: once; cdr3_nt: TGTGCCAGTACCATAAAACAGGGCGGCAAAAACATTCAGTACTTC; cdr3_aa: CASTIKQGGKNIQYF
d_call: NA; v_call: TRBV9; j_call: TRBJ2-7; clone_size: NA; cdr3_nt: TGTGCCAGCAGCGTAGCTGTCGGTTCCTACGAGCAGTACTTC; cdr3_aa: CASSVAVGSYEQYF
d_call: NA; v_call: TRBV7-5; j_call: TRBJ2-7; clone_size: once; cdr3_nt: TGTGCCAGAAGCCCCAACCGGACAGGGGGCTGCGAGCAGTACTTC; cdr3_aa: CARSPNRTGGCEQYF
d_call: NA; v_call: TRBV19; j_call: TRBJ1-2; clone_size: NA; cdr3_nt: TGTGCCAGTAGTACTTCGCACACGAACTATGGCTACACCTTC; cdr3_aa: CASSTSHTNYGYTF
d_call: TRBD1; v_call: TRBV9; j_call: TRBJ2-7; clone_size: NA; cdr3_nt: TGTGCCAGCAACTACCTCGGGACAGGGGGCTACGAGCAGTACTTC; cdr3_aa: CASNYLGTGGYEQYF
d_call: NA; v_call: TRBV7-9; j_call: TRBJ1-1; clone_size: NA; cdr3_nt: TGTGCCAGCAGCAATTCCGGGACTTTGAACACTGAAGCTTTCTTT; cdr3_aa: CASSNSGTLNTEAFF
d_call: TRBD1; v_call: TRBV4-3; j_call: TRBJ2-6; clone_size: NA; cdr3_nt: TGCGCCAGCAGCCTCGGGACAGCTAGCTCTGGGGCCAACGTCCTGACTTTC; cdr3_aa: CASSLGTASSGANVLTF
d_call: TRBD2; v_call: TRBV5-1; j_call: TRBJ2-2; clone_size: NA; cdr3_nt: TGCGCCAGCAGCTTGGGTGGAGCGGGAACCGGGGAGCTGTTTTTT; cdr3_aa: CASSLGGAGTGELFF
d_call: TRBD1; v_call: TRBV4-1; j_call: TRBJ1-5; clone_size: NA; cdr3_nt: TGCGCCAGCAGCCAAGGGGACAGAAGAGATCAGCCCCAGCATTTT; cdr3_aa: CASSQGDRRDQPQHF
d_call: NA; v_call: TRBV4-1; j_call: TRBJ1-3; clone_size: once; cdr3_nt: TGCGCCAGCAGCCAAGATAACAGTTTATCTGGAAACACCATATATTTT; cdr3_aa: CASSQDNSLSGNTIYF
d_call: NA; v_call: TRBV6-5; j_call: TRBJ2-1; clone_size: NA; cdr3_nt: TGTGCCAGCCGAGCCGGGGGGCATGAGCAGTTCTTC; cdr3_aa: CASRAGGHEQFF
d_call: NA; v_call: TRBV5-1; j_call: TRBJ2-3; clone_size: NA; cdr3_nt: TGCGCCAGCAGCTTGGTTACGGGAGATACGCAGTATTTT; cdr3_aa: CASSLVTGDTQYF
d_call: TRBD1; v_call: TRBV2; j_call: TRBJ1-1; clone_size: NA; cdr3_nt: TGTGCCAGCAGCCCCCAGACAGGGCGGGGAGCTTTCTTT; cdr3_aa: CASSPQTGRGAFF
d_call: NA; v_call: TRBV27; j_call: TRBJ2-3; clone_size: NA; cdr3_nt: TGTGCCAGCAGGGTCAAGTGGCGGGCCCTCACAGATACGCAGTATTTT; cdr3_aa: CASRVKWRALTDTQYF
d_call: NA; v_call: TRBV11-1; j_call: TRBJ1-1; clone_size: few; cdr3_nt: TGTGCCAGCAGCTTTTTAAAGGGGACTGAAGCTTTCTTT; cdr3_aa: CASSFLKGTEAFF
d_call: NA; v_call: TRBV11-2; j_call: TRBJ1-4; clone_size: NA; cdr3_nt: TGTGCCAGCAGCTTTGCCACCGCCCCCGGGACTCTACGAATTAAACTGTTTTTT; cdr3_aa: CASSFATAPGTLRIKLFF
d_call: TRBD1; v_call: TRBV13; j_call: TRBJ1-2; clone_size: NA; cdr3_nt: TGTGCCAGCAGCTTGGACAGGGAACGGGGAGGCTACACCTTC; cdr3_aa: CASSLDRERGGYTF
d_call: NA; v_call: TRBV5-5; j_call: TRBJ1-6; clone_size: NA; cdr3_nt: TGTGCCAGCAGCTTGACAGGGCTAGGGTCACCCCTCCACTTT; cdr3_aa: CASSLTGLGSPLHF
d_call: TRBD1; v_call: TRBV27; j_call: TRBJ1-2; clone_size: NA; cdr3_nt: TGTGCCAGCAGTTGGGACAGGGGGAACTACTATGGCTACACCTTC; cdr3_aa: CASSWDRGNYYGYTF
d_call: TRBD1; v_call: TRBV3-1/TRBV3-2; j_call: TRBJ1-6; clone_size: NA; cdr3_nt: TGTGCCAGCAGCCCTGGGACAGTAAAATCACCCCTCCACTTT; cdr3_aa: CASSPGTVKSPLHF
d_call: NA; v_call: TRBV3-1/TRBV3-2; j_call: TRBJ1-6; clone_size: NA; cdr3_nt: TGTGCCAGCAGCCCCCGGGACAAGGATTCACCCCTCCACTTT; cdr3_aa: CASSPRDKDSPLHF
d_call: NA; v_call: TRBV27; j_call: TRBJ1-3; clone_size: few; cdr3_nt: TGTGCCAGCAGTTCACATGGCGGAAACACCATATATTTT; cdr3_aa: CASSSHGGNTIYF
d_call: NA; v_call: TRBV9; j_call: TRBJ1-5; clone_size: NA; cdr3_nt: TGTGCCAGCAGCGTAGATGGTCAGGGAAATCAGCCCCAGCATTTT; cdr3_aa: CASSVDGQGNQPQHF
d_call: TRBD2; v_call: TRBV18; j_call: TRBJ2-1; clone_size: NA; cdr3_nt: TGTGCCAGCTCACCACGGCCTCGGGGGGGCAGTGAGCAGTTCTTC; cdr3_aa: CASSPRPRGGSEQFF
d_call: NA; v_call: TRBV4-3; j_call: TRBJ2-7; clone_size: NA; cdr3_nt: TGCGCCAGCAGCCAAGATCGACACAGAACCTACGAGCAGTACTTC; cdr3_aa: CASSQDRHRTYEQYF
d_call: TRBD1; v_call: TRBV18; j_call: TRBJ2-5; clone_size: NA; cdr3_nt: TGTGCCAGCTCAACAGGGGTTGAGACCCAGTACTTC; cdr3_aa: CASSTGVETQYF
d_call: NA; v_call: TRBV4-1; j_call: TRBJ2-2; clone_size: once; cdr3_nt: TGCGCCAGCAGCCAGACAGGTGCCGGGGAGCTGTTTTTT; cdr3_aa: CASSQTGAGELFF
d_call: NA; v_call: TRBV3-1/TRBV3-2; j_call: TRBJ2-7; clone_size: NA; cdr3_nt: TGTGCCAGCAGCCAGGGCAGGAAGCGGAGCTCCTACGAGCAGTACTTC; cdr3_aa: CASSQGRKRSSYEQYF
d_call: TRBD1; v_call: TRBV19; j_call: TRBJ1-5; clone_size: NA; cdr3_nt: TGTGCCAGTGCAGGGGGCTGGAATCAGCCCCAGCATTTT; cdr3_aa: CASAGGWNQPQHF
d_call: TRBD1; v_call: TRBV6-2/TRBV6-3; j_call: TRBJ2-1; clone_size: NA; cdr3_nt: TGTGCCAGCAGTTACTCCGAAGGGGGCGGTGGCAATGAGCAGTTCTTC; cdr3_aa: CASSYSEGGGGNEQFF
d_call: TRBD1; v_call: TRBV4-3; j_call: TRBJ1-4; clone_size: NA; cdr3_nt: TGCGCCAGCAGCCCCTACAGGGGGCAAAATGAAAAACTGTTTTTT; cdr3_aa: CASSPYRGQNEKLFF
d_call: NA; v_call: TRBV11-2; j_call: TRBJ2-7; clone_size: NA; cdr3_nt: TGTGCCAGCAGCGTTTACTACGAGCAGTACTTC; cdr3_aa: CASSVYYEQYF
d_call: NA; v_call: TRBV7-9; j_call: TRBJ2-3; clone_size: NA; cdr3_nt: TGTGCCAGCAGCTTAGTCAGGGATACGCAGTATTTT; cdr3_aa: CASSLVRDTQYF
d_call: TRBD1; v_call: TRBV5-1; j_call: TRBJ2-2; clone_size: NA; cdr3_nt: TGCGCCAGCCGAGACGGACAGGGGCCTTCCGGGGAGCTGTTTTTT; cdr3_aa: CASRDGQGPSGELFF